The sequence of this T cell receptor beta chain was determined in a study of OX40 agonist ivuxolimab in advanced cancers. Study at large: Patients with hepatocellular carcinoma, melanoma, renal cell or head and neck cancer made up the dose-escalation patients. The study reported partial responses in three patients: one hepatocellular carcinoma, two cutaneous melanoma. General study findings and limits: Determination of antigen specificity was not performed for the expanded peripheral T cells.

With baseline, cycle 4 day 1, and cycle 7 day 1 as timepoints, blood was sampled. Comment on this clone: Its antigen is currently unknown.

Libraries were prepared by immunoSEQ multiplex PCR; TCRdb keeps only in-frame clonotypes and omits some of them. The sample includes around 60,000 clones, approximately 86% of them seen just once. This sequence originates from an adult with an advanced solid tumor such as melanoma, head and neck, liver or kidney cancer. The starting material was CD4+ or CD8+ T cells sorted from blood, obtained in a trial of the OX40 agonist ivuxolimab.

The CDR3 DNA reads as TGTGCCAGCATAATCCCGGGACAGGGCCAGCCCCAGCATTTT. Its protein product is CASIIPGQGQPQHF. The rearrangement joins TRBV28 to TRBJ1-5; 9 bases fit TRBD1. The CDR3 is made up of 14 amino acids. V was pared by 7 bases and J by 7 bases, with 8 bases of the junction left unmatched. The V gene's germline CDR1 is MDHEN and CDR2 SYDVKM.